The 11 T cell receptor beta chains below come from one sample, sequenced in a study of control samples from healthy donors and cancer patients. The data were produced by immunoSEQ multiplex PCR, yet TCRdb's version contains in-frame clones alone and is incomplete. The sample has approximately 180,000 clones; roughly 94% are singletons. Sample: blood. The source is a woman aged 18-35 years in good health.

The J gene is TRBJ2-7, the V gene TRBV11-3, with 7 bases identical to TRBD2. This CDR3 is 14 amino acids long. The V and J ends lost 2 bases and 3 bases, in that order; junction bases with no gene match: 4. Germline V gene sequence: CDR1 SGHNT, CDR2 YENEEA. The CDR3 loop reads CASSLQGGVYEQYF. CDR3 nucleotides: TGTGCCAGCAGCTTACAGGGAGGGGTCTACGAGCAGTACTTC.

As DNA, the CDR3 is TGTGCCAGCAGCTTGTCTAGGGTCGCTAGCGGGAGACGCAATGAGCAGTTCTTC. Translating it yields CASSLSRVASGRRNEQFF. The chain is built from TRBV5-4 and TRBJ2-1, with TRBD2 matching 10 bases. CDR1 is SGHNT and CDR2 is YYREEE in the germline V gene (reference sequence). V was pared by 1 base and J by 6 bases, with 13 bases of the junction left unmatched. This CDR3 spans 18 amino acids.

The chain recombines TRBV7-3 with TRBJ2-3; D may match TRBD1 or TRBD2 (5 bases each). Germline CDR1 and CDR2: SGHTA and FQGTGA. Trimming removed 0 bases from V and 0 bases from J, with 16 bases in between. The CDR3 has 18 amino acids. The CDR3 reads CASSLTSPRDASTDTQYF. For the CDR3, the DNA is TGTGCCAGCAGCTTAACGTCGCCCAGGGACGCGAGCACAGATACGCAGTATTTT. The full variable domain, in which reference TRBV7-3 and TRBJ2-3 provide the parts outside the CDR3, is GAGVSQTPSNKVTEKGKYVELRCDPISGHTALYWYRQSLGQGPEFLIYFQGTGAADDSGLPNDRFFAVRPEGSVSTLKIQRTERGDSAVYLCASSLTSPRDASTDTQYFGPGTRLTVL.

The chain joins TRBV7-8 to TRBJ2-7; D is ambiguous. The CDR3 runs to 15 residues. Per the germline V gene, CDR1 is SGHVS and CDR2 is FQNEAQ. Trimming removed 3 bases from V and 1 base from J, with 13 bases in between. This CDR3 reads CASSFQPTVSYEQYF. For the CDR3, the DNA is TGTGCCAGCAGCTTCCAACCTACGGTGTCCTACGAGCAGTACTTC.

The chain is built from TRBV2 and TRBJ2-7; D remains ambiguous. V was pared by 3 bases and J by 2 bases, with 14 bases between. Germline assignment: CDR1 SNHLY and CDR2 FYNNEI. The CDR3 runs to 15 residues. The CDR3, as DNA: TGTGCCAGCAGTGACATTTTCTACAAGACCTACGAGCAGTACTTC. It translates to CASSDIFYKTYEQYF.

This clone was observed once. This sequence joins TRBV7-9 and TRBJ2-3; TRBD1 is a possible D gene (5 bases). Trimming left V 5 bases short and J 2 bases short, with 17 bases between. The CDR3 contains 16 residues. Per germline, CDR1 SEHNR and CDR2 FQNEAQ (reference sequence). Written as DNA, the CDR3 is TGTGCCAGCAGCCACCCCAGGGTTGGTGTCACAGATACGCAGTATTTT. Translated: CASSHPRVGVTDTQYF.

The CDR3: CASSPGTAEVGYTF. CDR3 DNA: TGTGCCAGCTCACCCGGGACGGCCGAGGTTGGCTACACCTTC. The J gene is TRBJ1-2, the V gene TRBV18; possibly TRBD1 for D (5 bases). Trimming pared 3 bases from V and 7 bases from J, leaving 15 bases between. Per germline, CDR1 KGHSH and CDR2 LQKENI. CDR3 length equals 14 residues. The entire variable domain, with the rest obtained from reference TRBV18 and TRBJ1-2, is as follows: NAGVMQNPRHLVRRRGQEARLRCSPMKGHSHVYWYRQLPEEGLKFMVYLQKENIIDESGMPKERFSAEFPKEGPSILRIQQVVRGDSAAYFCASSPGTAEVGYTFGSGTRLTVV.

The chain carries TRBV19 and TRBJ2-7; possibly TRBD1 for D (6 bases). This CDR3 contains 13 residues. Germline CDR1 reads LNHDA; CDR2 reads SQIVND (reference sequence). Trimming stripped 5 bases from V and 2 bases from J, with 10 bases between. The CDR3 DNA sequence: TGTGCCAGTAGTCCCTCAGGGGCCTACGAGCAGTACTTC. As protein: CASSPSGAYEQYF.

The rearrangement uses TRBV5-1 and TRBJ2-7, with 10 bases matching TRBD2. The CDR3 covers 16 residues. Germline trimming cut 4 bases from V and 0 bases from J; bases unmatched to any gene: 7. The V gene's germline CDR1 is SGHRS and CDR2 YFSETQ. The DNA for the CDR3 is TGCGCCAGCAGCCCTACAGCGGGGGGGACCTCCTACGAGCAGTACTTC. As protein: CASSPTAGGTSYEQYF.

The chain couples TRBV5-4 to TRBJ1-1; D is undetermined. Germline assignment: CDR1 SGHNT and CDR2 YYREEE (reference sequence). The CDR3 length is 13 residues. V was pared by 4 bases and J by 2 bases, with 9 bases between. DNA of the CDR3: TGTGCCAGCAGCGGAGAGGTTAACACTGAAGCTTTCTTT. Its protein is CASSGEVNTEAFF.

The table lists this clone with a few counts. The chain combines TRBV4-3 with TRBJ1-6; D may be TRBD1 (5 bases). Germline V gives CDR1 LGHNA, CDR2 YSLEER. This CDR3 is 13 amino acids long. Trimming took 2 bases from V and 10 from J, leaving 9 bases between them. CDR3 sequence: CASSQMTESPLHF. The CDR3 nucleotides read TGCGCCAGCAGCCAAATGACAGAATCACCCCTCCACTTT.